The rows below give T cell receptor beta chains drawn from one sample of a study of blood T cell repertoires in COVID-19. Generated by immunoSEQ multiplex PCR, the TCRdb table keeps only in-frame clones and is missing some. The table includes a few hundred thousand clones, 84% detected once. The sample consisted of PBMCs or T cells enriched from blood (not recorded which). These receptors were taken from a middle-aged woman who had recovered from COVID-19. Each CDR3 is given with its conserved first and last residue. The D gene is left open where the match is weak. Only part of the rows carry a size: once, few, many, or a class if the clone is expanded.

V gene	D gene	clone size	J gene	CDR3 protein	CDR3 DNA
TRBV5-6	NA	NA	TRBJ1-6	CASSIQTLRDENSPLHF	TGTGCCAGCAGCATCCAGACCCTGAGGGATGAGAATTCACCCCTCCACTTT
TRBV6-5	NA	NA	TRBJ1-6	CASRFPEWNSPLHF	TGTGCCAGCAGATTTCCAGAATGGAATTCACCCCTCCACTTT
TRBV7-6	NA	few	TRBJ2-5	CASSLGGQETQYF	TGTGCCAGCAGCTTAGGCGGTCAAGAGACCCAGTACTTC
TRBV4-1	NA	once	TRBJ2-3	CASSQTLGQGSTDTQYF	TGCGCCAGCAGCCAAACCCTGGGGCAGGGGAGCACAGATACGCAGTATTTT
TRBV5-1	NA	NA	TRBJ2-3	CASQHSPTSWGTDTQYF	TGCGCCAGCCAACATTCACCAACTAGCTGGGGAACAGATACGCAGTATTTT
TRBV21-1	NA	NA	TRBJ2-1	CASITGATSYNEQFF	TGTGCCAGCATTACGGGAGCTACGTCCTACAATGAGCAGTTCTTC
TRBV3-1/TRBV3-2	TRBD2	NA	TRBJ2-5	CASSPRRGLGPQETQYF	TGTGCCAGCAGCCCCAGGCGGGGACTAGGTCCACAAGAGACCCAGTACTTC
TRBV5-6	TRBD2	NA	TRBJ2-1	CASSLAWASGSVAEQFF	TGTGCCAGCAGCTTGGCCTGGGCTAGCGGGAGCGTCGCTGAGCAGTTCTTC
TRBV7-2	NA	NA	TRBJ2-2	CASSSAARTGELFF	TGTGCCAGCAGCTCCGCGGCAAGGACCGGGGAGCTGTTTTTT
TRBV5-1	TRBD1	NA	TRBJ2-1	CASSPPPGQGEQFF	TGCGCCAGCAGCCCGCCTCCGGGACAGGGGGAGCAGTTCTTC
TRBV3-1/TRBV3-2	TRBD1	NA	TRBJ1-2	CASSPTGGDVTGGYTF	TGTGCCAGCAGCCCGACAGGGGGCGATGTCACGGGTGGCTACACCTTC
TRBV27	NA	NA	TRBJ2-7	CASSGDIRAYEQYF	TGTGCCAGCAGTGGGGACATTCGGGCCTACGAGCAGTACTTC
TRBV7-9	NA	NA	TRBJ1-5	CASSLGGPGNQPQHF	TGTGCCAGCAGCTTGGGGGGGCCGGGCAATCAGCCCCAGCATTTT
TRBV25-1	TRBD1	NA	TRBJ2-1	CASSGDRGGREQFF	TGTGCCAGCAGTGGTGACAGGGGGGGCCGAGAGCAGTTCTTC
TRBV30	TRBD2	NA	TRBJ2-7	CAWSPKWTSGRDYEQYF	TGTGCCTGGAGTCCAAAATGGACTAGCGGGAGGGATTACGAGCAGTACTTC
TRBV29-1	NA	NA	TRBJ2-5	CSVAQGEETQYF	TGCAGCGTTGCCCAGGGTGAAGAGACCCAGTACTTC
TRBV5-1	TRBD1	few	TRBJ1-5	CASSPDAGGSQPQHF	TGCGCCAGCAGCCCGGATGCAGGGGGGAGTCAGCCCCAGCATTTT
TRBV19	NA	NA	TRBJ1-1	CASFHGGRPGEAFF	TGTGCCAGTTTCCACGGAGGACGGCCCGGTGAAGCTTTCTTT
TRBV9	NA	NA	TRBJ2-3	CASSVHSTDTQYF	TGTGCCAGCAGCGTCCATAGCACAGATACGCAGTATTTT
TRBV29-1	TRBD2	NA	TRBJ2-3	CSTRRLADYTDTQYF	TGCAGCACACGGAGACTAGCGGATTACACAGATACGCAGTATTTT
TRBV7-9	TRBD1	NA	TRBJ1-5	CASTKTGGVQPQHF	TGTGCCAGCACCAAGACAGGGGGCGTTCAGCCCCAGCATTTT
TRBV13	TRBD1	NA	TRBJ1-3	CASSPRDSPGNTIYF	TGTGCCAGCAGCCCGAGGGACAGTCCTGGAAACACCATATATTTT
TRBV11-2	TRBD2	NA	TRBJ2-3	CASSLDGGVAGRGDTQYF	TGTGCCAGCAGCTTAGATGGTGGGGTAGCGGGGCGCGGGGATACGCAGTATTTT
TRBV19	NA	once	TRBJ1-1	CASSIVGHWNTEAFF	TGTGCCAGTAGTATAGTAGGACATTGGAACACTGAAGCTTTCTTT
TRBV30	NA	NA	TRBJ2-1	CAWSTSIGEQFF	TGTGCCTGGAGTACTAGCATAGGTGAGCAGTTCTTC
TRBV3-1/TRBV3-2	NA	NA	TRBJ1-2	CASSQRDYGYTF	TGTGCCAGCAGCCAACGGGACTATGGCTACACCTTC